This is a list of T cell receptor beta chains from one sample in a study of cytomegalovirus exposure and HLA in healthy donors. Profiling relied on immunoSEQ multiplex PCR, and the TCRdb table lists in-frame clones only, not all of them. The top ten hold approximately 2% of the sample, which has roughly 150,000 clones, roughly 80% seen once. The sample was PBMCs. All receptors come from a man between 25 and 39 years old in good health and CMV-seronegative. CDR3s include the opening cysteine and the closing phenylalanine or tryptophan. A D gene is named only where the DNA matches it firmly. Clone size appears in some rows only: once, few, many, or a class for an expanded clone.

v_gene	abundance	j_gene	d_gene	CDR3nt	CDR3aa
TRBV10-3	-	TRBJ2-1	-	TGTGCCATTATAGCGGAGTTAAGCTCCTACAATGAGCAGTTCTTC	CAIIAELSSYNEQFF
TRBV18	-	TRBJ2-1	-	TGTGCCAGCTCAGGGGCTAGCGCCTCCTACAATGAGCAGTTCTTC	CASSGASASYNEQFF
TRBV4-1	-	TRBJ1-4	TRBD1	TGCGCCAGCAGCCAAGTCCACAGGGGAACTAATGAAAAACTGTTTTTT	CASSQVHRGTNEKLFF
TRBV5-4	-	TRBJ2-4	TRBD2	TGTGCCAGCAGCTTGGAGGGAGGGGAATCAGCCAAAAACATTCAGTACTTC	CASSLEGGESAKNIQYF
TRBV12-2	-	TRBJ2-6	-	TGTGCAAGTCGCTTAGAAACGGACAGGGCCCCTGGGGCCAACGTCCTGACTTTC	CASRLETDRAPGANVLTF
TRBV9	-	TRBJ2-3	-	TGTGCCAGCAGCGTCGACGGGAGTAGCGCAGATACGCAGTATTTT	CASSVDGSSADTQYF
TRBV6-1	-	TRBJ2-5	TRBD2	TGTGCCAGCAGTGAAGGGGTTAGCGGGACAGAGACCCAGTACTTC	CASSEGVSGTETQYF
TRBV28	few	TRBJ1-1	-	TGTGCCAGCAGGATATTGGTGGAGACTGAAGCTTTCTTT	CASRILVETEAFF
TRBV19	-	TRBJ2-2	-	TGTGCCAGTAGTACAGGCTTGGTCACCGGGGAGCTGTTTTTT	CASSTGLVTGELFF
TRBV2	-	TRBJ2-5	-	TGTGCCAGCAGTGTCTACCAAGTGATCACGGGAGTCTGGTACCAAGAGACCCAGTACTTC	CASSVYQVITGVWYQETQYF
TRBV27	few	TRBJ2-5	-	TGTGCCAGCAGCCCGGAAGGGGGACAATACCAAGAGACCCAGTACTTC	CASSPEGGQYQETQYF
TRBV9	-	TRBJ1-5	TRBD1	TGTGCCAGCAGCGAGACAGGGTCCAATCAGCCCCAGCATTTT	CASSETGSNQPQHF
TRBV18	-	TRBJ2-3	TRBD2	TGTGCCAGCTCACCACCGTGGATAGGGAGGGGCACAGATACGCAGTATTTT	CASSPPWIGRGTDTQYF
TRBV5-1	-	TRBJ2-7	-	TGCGCCAGCAGCTTAATTGAGGATGCCTACGAGCAGTACTTC	CASSLIEDAYEQYF
TRBV19	-	TRBJ1-5	-	TGTGCCAGTAGAGGGGTTCCCAGCAATCAGCCCCAGCATTTT	CASRGVPSNQPQHF
TRBV25-1	few	TRBJ1-2	-	TGTGCCAGCAGTGACAGGAACTATGGCTACACCTTC	CASSDRNYGYTF
TRBV7-2	-	TRBJ1-5	-	TGTGCCAGCAGCTTAAGTGAAGGACACGGAACCAATCAGCCCCAGCATTTT	CASSLSEGHGTNQPQHF
TRBV5-1	-	TRBJ1-4	-	TGCGCCAGCAGTCAACAGGGAAGTACAACTAATGAAAAACTGTTTTTT	CASSQQGSTTNEKLFF
TRBV7-3	-	TRBJ1-1	TRBD1	TGTGCCAGCAGCCGAGGACAGGGGAGCACTGAAGCTTTCTTT	CASSRGQGSTEAFF
TRBV12-5	-	TRBJ2-1	TRBD2	TGTGCTAGTGGTCTCAGGACTAGCGGGAGATTGTACAATGAGCAGTTCTTC	CASGLRTSGRLYNEQFF
TRBV20-1	-	TRBJ2-3	-	TGCAGTGCCCAGGGTTCGGATACGCAGTATTTT	CSAQGSDTQYF
TRBV7-7	-	TRBJ2-3	-	TGTGCTAGCAGCCCACTTCTTTTTAGCACAGATACGCAGTATTTT	CASSPLLFSTDTQYF
TRBV9	-	TRBJ2-1	-	TGTGCCAGCAGCGTCGGGACTTACAATGAGCAGTTCTTC	CASSVGTYNEQFF
TRBV5-1	-	TRBJ2-1	TRBD2	TGCGCCAGCAGCCCCGGACTAGCGGGAAGGCATCTCTATGAGCAGTTCTTC	CASSPGLAGRHLYEQFF
TRBV19	-	TRBJ1-5	-	TGTGCCAGTAGTATCCTCGACGCGCGGAATCAGCCCCAGCATTTT	CASSILDARNQPQHF
TRBV7-3	-	TRBJ2-3	-	TGTGCCAGCTCGGACTCGAATCAATTCTCCCCGCAGTATTTT	CASSDSNQFSPQYF
TRBV11-2	once	TRBJ2-4	-	TGTGCCAGCAGCTCGGATAAGGGGAAAAACATTCAGTACTTC	CASSSDKGKNIQYF
TRBV2	-	TRBJ2-3	TRBD2	TGTGCCAGCAGAGTAGCGGGCCTCACAGATACGCAGTATTTT	CASRVAGLTDTQYF
TRBV6-1	-	TRBJ1-3	TRBD1	TGTGCCAGCAGACCGGGACAGGGCTCTGGAAACACCATATATTTT	CASRPGQGSGNTIYF
TRBV7-7	-	TRBJ2-1	TRBD2	TGTGCTAGCAGCTTAGATAGCGGGAGGGCCTACAATGAGCAGTTCTTC	CASSLDSGRAYNEQFF
TRBV10-3	-	TRBJ2-1	-	TGTGCCATCAGCCAGGATTTTGCGGGATTTAAATACAATGAGCAGTTCTTC	CAISQDFAGFKYNEQFF
TRBV30	-	TRBJ2-3	TRBD1	TGTGCCTGGAGTAAAGGGACAGGGACAACAGATACGCAGTATTTT	CAWSKGTGTTDTQYF
TRBV7-9	-	TRBJ2-7	TRBD1	TGTGCCAGCAGCTACTCGGGACAGGGTGATCAGCAGTACTTC	CASSYSGQGDQQYF
TRBV5-4	-	TRBJ2-5	TRBD1	TGTGCCAGCAGCTCCATACCGACAGGGCAAGAGACCCAGTACTTC	CASSSIPTGQETQYF
TRBV10-3	once	TRBJ2-2	-	TGTGCCATCACCCATGGGGGCCTTAACACCGGGGAGCTGTTTTTT	CAITHGGLNTGELFF
TRBV5-8	few	TRBJ1-2	-	TGTGCCAGCAGCTTGAACACCTACAGCTATGGCTACACCTTC	CASSLNTYSYGYTF
TRBV10-3	-	TRBJ1-3	-	TGTGCCATCAGTGAGTCGGTGGGGGGCTCTGGAAACACCATATATTTT	CAISESVGGSGNTIYF
TRBV28	-	TRBJ2-3	-	TGTGCCAGCAGTTTATATCTGACTGGTGGCACAGATACGCAGTATTTT	CASSLYLTGGTDTQYF
TRBV7-9	-	TRBJ1-3	-	TGTGCCAGCAGCCACCTACAGGGCAATGGAAACACCATATATTTT	CASSHLQGNGNTIYF
TRBV19	-	TRBJ1-5	TRBD1	TGTGCCAGTAGACAAACCCTCGACAGGGGCCCTAGCAATCAGCCCCAGCATTTT	CASRQTLDRGPSNQPQHF